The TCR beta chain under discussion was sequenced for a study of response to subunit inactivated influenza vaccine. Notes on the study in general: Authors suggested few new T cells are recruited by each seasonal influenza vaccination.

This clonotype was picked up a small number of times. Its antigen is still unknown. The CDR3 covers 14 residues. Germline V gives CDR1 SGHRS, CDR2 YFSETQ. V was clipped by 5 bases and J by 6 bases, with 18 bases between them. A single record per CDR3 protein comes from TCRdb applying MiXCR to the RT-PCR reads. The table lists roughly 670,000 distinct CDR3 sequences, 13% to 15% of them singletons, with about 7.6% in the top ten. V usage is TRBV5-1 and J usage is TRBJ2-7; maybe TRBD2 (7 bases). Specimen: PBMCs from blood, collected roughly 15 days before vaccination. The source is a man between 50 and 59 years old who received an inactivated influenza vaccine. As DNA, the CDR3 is TGCGCCAGCAGACCCGTAGGGGGGGTCTTCGAGCAGTACTTC. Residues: CASRPVGGVFEQYF.